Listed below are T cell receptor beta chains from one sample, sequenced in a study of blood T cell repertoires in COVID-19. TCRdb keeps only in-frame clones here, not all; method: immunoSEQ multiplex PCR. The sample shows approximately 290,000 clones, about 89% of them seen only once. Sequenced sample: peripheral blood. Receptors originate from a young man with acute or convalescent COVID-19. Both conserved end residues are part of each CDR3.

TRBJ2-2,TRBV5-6,CASSLPAVRYTGELFF
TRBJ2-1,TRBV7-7,CASSLAGTDYNEQFF
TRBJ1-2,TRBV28,CASSPGTASYGYTF
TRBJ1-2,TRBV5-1,CASSLDGTNYGYTF
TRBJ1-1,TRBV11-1,CASSLGRDTEAFF
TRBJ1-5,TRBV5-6,CASKGTAHQPQHF
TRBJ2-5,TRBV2,CASMRPSILAGGTQETQYF
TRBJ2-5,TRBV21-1,CASSTRLAGGKHFQETQYF
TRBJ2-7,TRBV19,CASSIGGGTFQGRSGDYEQYF
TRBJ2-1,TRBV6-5,CASSYSSGNEQFF
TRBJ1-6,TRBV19,CASSGGKGVQFFSPLHF
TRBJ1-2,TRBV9,CASSASGYGYTF
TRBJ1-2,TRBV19,CASIPSAGGWNGYTF
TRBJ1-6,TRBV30,CALGDNSPLHF
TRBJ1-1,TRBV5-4,CASSHKVQESSAFF
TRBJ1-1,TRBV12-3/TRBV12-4,CASSQTAYTEAFF
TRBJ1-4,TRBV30,CAWSDTRGNEKLFF
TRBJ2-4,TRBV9,CASSPPYPSGAKNIQYF
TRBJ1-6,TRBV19,CASSDREISPLHF
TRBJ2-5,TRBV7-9,CASSLARVVSETQYF
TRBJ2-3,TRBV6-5,CASNPTSGSNTQYF
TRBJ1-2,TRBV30,CAEKDSYWGYTF
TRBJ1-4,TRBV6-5,CASSFFWTGDGVKLFF
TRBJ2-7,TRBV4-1,CASSQSTGLYEQYF
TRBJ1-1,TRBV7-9,CASSLEPENTEAFF
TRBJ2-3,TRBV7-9,CASSLGIAGGPTDTQYF
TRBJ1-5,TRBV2,CASSEVSSRDSGQPQHF
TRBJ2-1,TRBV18,CASSPYLADFNNEQFF
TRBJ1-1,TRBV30,CAWTDYRARGAFF
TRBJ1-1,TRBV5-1,CASSLSNSMNTEAFF
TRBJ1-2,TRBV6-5,CASGRDRSLYGYTF
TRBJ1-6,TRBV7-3,CASSLTGVRSPLHF
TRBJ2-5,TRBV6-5,CASSSLDRGKTQYF
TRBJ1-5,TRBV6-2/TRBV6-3,CASSLTGGRQPQHF
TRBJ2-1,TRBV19,CASSSGDLNNEQFF
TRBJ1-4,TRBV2,CASSRQGTNEKLFF
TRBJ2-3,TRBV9,CASSVTHYTDTQYF
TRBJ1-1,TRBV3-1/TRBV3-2,CASSLSSGWTGVSAFF
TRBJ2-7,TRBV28,CASSSSFSGEQYF
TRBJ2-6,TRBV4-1,CASSQAGSGANVLTF
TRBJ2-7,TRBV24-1,CATRASGQGVHEQYF
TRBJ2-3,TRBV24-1,CATQSRGGNHTQYF
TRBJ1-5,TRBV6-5,CARQFASNQPQHF
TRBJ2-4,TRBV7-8,CASSLAPEAENIQYF
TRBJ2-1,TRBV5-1,CASQSSAGDYNEQFF
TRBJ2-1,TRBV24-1,CATSDSGTQYNEQFF
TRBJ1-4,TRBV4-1,CASSQDRGGLTNEKLFF
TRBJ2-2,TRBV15,CATAVDRVGTGELFF
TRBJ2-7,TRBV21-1,CASSKDASRLAGGVDEQYF
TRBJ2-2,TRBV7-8,CASSAGLAGVGELFF
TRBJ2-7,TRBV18,CASSSSGLVAEQYF
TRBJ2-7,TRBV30,CAWSVYEAPYEQYF
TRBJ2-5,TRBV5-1,CASAAEETQYF
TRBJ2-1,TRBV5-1,CASSSRPDRQYNEQFF